Below, 10 T cell receptor beta chains from the same sample are listed, as sequenced in a study of CD8+ T cells in alopecia areata. Extracted RNA was reverse transcribed, and the resulting cDNA served as sequencing template. Generated by immunoSEQ multiplex PCR, the TCRdb table keeps only in-frame clones and is missing some. The sample includes around 140,000 clones, about 50% of them seen just once. The sequencing used CD8+ T cells sorted from blood, collected at week 0. The receptors stem from a human donor with alopecia areata.

The V gene is TRBV2, the J gene TRBJ1-2; tentatively, D is TRBD1 (5 bases). Germline CDR1 is SNHLY and CDR2 is FYNNEI. V lost 10 bases to trimming and J lost 3 bases, with 12 bases between them. The CDR3 loop spans 12 amino acids. The chain's CDR3 is CANLTDYYGYTF. The CDR3 DNA follows: TGTGCCAACCTGACAGATTACTATGGCTACACCTTC.

The chain is built from TRBV4-1 and TRBJ2-3; unclear D gene. Per the germline V gene, CDR1 is MGHRA and CDR2 is YSYEKL. Trimming left V 1 base short and J 1 base short, with 6 bases between. The CDR3 covers 14 residues. CDR3: CASSQGMGTDTQYF. CDR3 nucleotide sequence: TGCGCCAGCAGCCAAGGGATGGGCACAGATACGCAGTATTTT.

The chain is built from TRBV4-1 and TRBJ2-7; 8 nucleotides align to TRBD1. The junction had 3 bases not matched to a gene; V was cut back by 2 bases and J by 3 bases. The CDR3 runs 14 residues. The germline V gene encodes CDR1 MGHRA and CDR2 YSYEKL. CDR3 in amino acids: CASSQPDRGYEQYF. As DNA, the CDR3 is TGCGCCAGCAGCCAACCTGACAGGGGCTACGAGCAGTACTTC.

A note on this clone: A junction end diverges from the germline sequence, so it may reflect a read error. The sample holds other DNA sequences that translate to the same CDR3. The V gene is TRBV2, the J gene TRBJ2-5; a possible D gene is TRBD2 (5 bases). The V gene's germline CDR1 is SNHLY and CDR2 FYNNEI. The length of the CDR3 is 14 residues. The CDR3 region has the DNA TGTGCCAGTAGTGAGAGAGGGAACAGCCTGAGGGAGTACTTC. Its protein product is CASSERGNSLREYF.

J is TRBJ1-2 and V is TRBV7-2; D unclear. The CDR3 is 14 amino acids. The germline gives CDR1 SGHTA, CDR2 FQGNSA. The V end lost 6 bases, the J end lost 4 bases, and 15 bases lay between the germline ends. The CDR3 spells CASRLPSGVYGYTF. The CDR3 DNA reads as TGTGCCAGCAGGTTACCCTCCGGGGTCTATGGCTACACCTTC.

The rearrangement joins TRBV29-1 to TRBJ2-3, with D tentatively TRBD2 (5 bases). The germline V gene has CDR1 SQVTM and CDR2 ANQGSEA. With 4 bases removed from V and 2 bases from J, the gap between germline ends came to 10 bases. The CDR3 consists of 13 residues. For the CDR3, the DNA is TGCAGCGTTGTTTCTGGACTCACAGATACGCAGTATTTT. Translating it yields CSVVSGLTDTQYF.

The chain employs TRBV2 and TRBJ1-2, with 7 bases matching TRBD1. This CDR3 is built from 17 residues. Germline CDR1 and CDR2: SNHLY and FYNNEI. The junction had 16 bases not matched to a gene; V was cut back by 3 bases and J by 6 bases. In DNA, the CDR3 is TGTGCCAGCAGTGATTATTTGGGGCAGGGGGTATTGGATGGCTACACCTTC. The encoded protein is CASSDYLGQGVLDGYTF. The complete variable domain, with remaining parts taken from reference TRBV2 and TRBJ1-2, reads EPEVTQTPSHQVTQMGQEVILRCVPISNHLYFYWYRQILGQKVEFLVSFYNNEISEKSEIFDDQFSVERPDGSNFTLKIRSTKLEDSAMYFCASSDYLGQGVLDGYTFGSGTRLTVV.

V gene TRBV15 combines with J gene TRBJ2-3, with a tentative D call TRBD1 (5 bases). The CDR3 length is 13 residues. Trimming removed 3 bases at V and 6 bases at J, with 10 bases between. CDR1 and CDR2 (germline): LNHNV, YYDKDF (reference sequence). In nucleotides, the CDR3 is TGTGCCACCAGCAGCATGACAGCTGATACGCAGTATTTT. Translating gives CATSSMTADTQYF.

The chain combines TRBV12-5 with TRBJ1-5, with D unclear. V was cut by 3 bases and J by 2 bases, with 11 bases left in between. This CDR3 comprises 15 residues. Germline loops: CDR1 LGHNT, CDR2 FRNRAP. The chain's CDR3 is CASGFRWEGNQPQHF. CDR3 coding DNA: TGTGCTAGTGGTTTTAGGTGGGAAGGCAATCAGCCCCAGCATTTT.

This chain uses TRBV5-1 with TRBJ2-2, with 9 nucleotides matching TRBD1. V gave up 3 bases and J gave up 2 bases; unmatched junction bases: 8. Germline CDR1 reads SGHRS; CDR2 reads YFSETQ. This CDR3 spans 17 amino acids. CDR3 coding DNA: TGCGCCAGCAGCTCTGACCCGGACAGGGGAAACACCGGGGAGCTGTTTTTT. This encodes CASSSDPDRGNTGELFF.